These 18 T cell receptor beta chains originate from one sample sequenced in a study of yellow fever vaccine responses in identical twins. MiXCR, run by TCRdb on the RT-PCR reads, gives a single entry per CDR3 protein. The profile shows roughly 6,900 distinct CDR3 sequences, less than 90% of them singletons. Sample: T cells from blood (PBMCs), unsorted or a sorted subset (not recorded which), taken before or after yellow fever vaccination (not recorded which). The receptors shown here come from a woman aged 18-35 years who received the yellow fever vaccine.

The rearrangement links TRBV7-6 to TRBJ2-7, with D perhaps being TRBD1 or TRBD2 (6 bases each). CDR1 and CDR2 (germline): SGHVS, FNYEAQ. V was pared by 5 bases and J by 4 bases, with 18 bases between. This CDR3 is 15 amino acids long. The chain's CDR3 is CASSHRSGGLYEQYF. The DNA for the CDR3 is TGTGCCAGCAGCCACCGGAGTGGGGGGCTATACGAGCAGTACTTC.

This clonotype was counted between two and nine times. The rearrangement uses TRBV28 and TRBJ2-5; D remains unclear. The CDR3 totals 11 residues. Trimming shortened V by 6 bases and J by 9 bases, and 11 bases separated the two germline ends. Germline values: CDR1 MDHEN, CDR2 SYDVKM. The CDR3 DNA reads TGTGCCAGCAGGTCGATGGAGTCCCAGTACTTC. Amino acids: CASRSMESQYF.

The chain joins TRBV29-1 to TRBJ2-1; D possibly corresponds to TRBD1 (6 bases). Per the germline V gene, CDR1 is SQVTM and CDR2 is ANQGSEA. V was trimmed by 5 bases and J by 0 bases, leaving 14 bases between them. The CDR3 runs 15 residues. The CDR3 DNA sequence: TGCAGCGTTCCTCCCGGACAGAGCTCCTACAATGAGCAGTTCTTC. Amino acids: CSVPPGQSSYNEQFF.

About this clonotype: A read error may account for a junction end that differs from germline. The rearrangement uses TRBV2 and TRBJ2-7; D is unresolved. This CDR3 has 11 residues. Germline V gene data show CDR1 as SNHLY and CDR2 as FYNNEI. CDR3 bases: TGTGCCAGAAGTGATGACTTCGAGCAGTACTTC. Translation: CARSDDFEQYF.

The chain is built from TRBV12-3 or TRBV12-4 and TRBJ2-5, with D unresolved. This CDR3 has 12 residues. V lost 1 base and J lost 3, with 3 bases in between. The DNA for the CDR3 is TGTGCCAGCAGTTTAGAAGAAGAGACCCAGTACTTC. Its translation: CASSLEEETQYF.

This clonotype was seen only a few times. The chain recombines TRBV5-6 with TRBJ2-3, with D uncertain. This CDR3 region has 13 residues. The germline gives CDR1 SGHDT, CDR2 YYEEEE. The ends were cut back, 2 bases at V and 2 bases at J, with 6 bases in the middle. The DNA for the CDR3 is TGTGCCAGCAGCTTCAGTTCCACAGATACGCAGTATTTT. Translated, it gives CASSFSSTDTQYF.

This chain links TRBV12-3 or TRBV12-4 with TRBJ1-4; D remains unclear. CDR3 size: 15 residues. The V end was cut by 6 bases, the J end by 8 bases, with 19 bases between. CDR3 in amino acids: CASSPYAGGSEKLFF. CDR3 bases: TGTGCCAGCAGCCCATACGCTGGAGGTAGCGAAAAACTGTTTTTT.

The chain is built from TRBV11-2 and TRBJ1-2; tentative D call: TRBD1 (5 bases). V dropped 2 bases and J dropped 3 bases, with 16 bases sitting between them. Germline loops: CDR1 SGHAT, CDR2 FQNNGV. This CDR3 has 16 amino acids. As DNA, the CDR3 is TGTGCCAGCAGCTTACTAGAGGGGCAGACCGACTATGGCTACACCTTC. Its translation: CASSLLEGQTDYGYTF.

V usage is TRBV29-1 and J usage is TRBJ2-1; D ambiguous. CDR3 size: 14 residues. Germline V CDR1 and CDR2: SQVTM, ANQGSEA. V gave up 6 bases and J gave up 3 bases, with 15 bases separating them. The CDR3 bases are TGCAGCGTCCACGGGCGGTCAGACTACAATGAGCAGTTCTTC. Translated, it gives CSVHGRSDYNEQFF.

The chain is built from TRBV4-1 and TRBJ1-1, with TRBD1 identical over 8 bases. CDR1 and CDR2 (germline): MGHRA, YSYEKL. This CDR3 region has 14 residues. V was clipped by 7 bases and J by 3 bases; unmatched bases: 7. The CDR3 reads CASNLDRVDTEAFF. The CDR3, as DNA: TGCGCCAGCAACCTGGACAGGGTGGACACTGAAGCTTTCTTT.

The J gene is TRBJ2-7, the V gene TRBV7-6, with D possibly TRBD2 on 5 matching bases. The CDR3 is 16 residues long. With 5 bases removed from V and 1 base from J, the gap between germline ends came to 18 bases. The germline CDR1 and CDR2 sequences are SGHVS and FNYEAQ. The CDR3 loop reads CASSNLLEKSSYEQYF. In DNA, the CDR3 is TGTGCCAGCAGCAACCTACTAGAAAAGTCTTCCTACGAGCAGTACTTC.

The V gene is TRBV19, the J gene TRBJ2-1; D is unclear. This CDR3 has 11 amino acids. Trimming removed 8 bases at V and 9 bases at J, with 11 bases between. Germline V gene sequence: CDR1 LNHDA, CDR2 SQIVND (reference sequence). CDR3 DNA sequence: TGTGCCAGTCGCAAGGGTAGTGAGCAGTTCTTC. Residues: CASRKGSEQFF. Combining the CDR3 with reference TRBV19 and TRBJ2-1 gives the whole variable domain DGGITQSPKYLFRKEGQNVTLSCEQNLNHDAMYWYRQDPGQGLRLIYYSQIVNDFQKGDIAEGYSVSREKKESFPLTVTSAQKNPTAFYLCASRKGSEQFFGPGTRLTVL.

The rearrangement uses TRBV15 and TRBJ2-1; unclear D gene. The CDR3 spans 15 residues. Trimming pared 7 bases from V and 0 bases from J, leaving 13 bases between. Germline-derived CDR1 and CDR2 are LNHNV and YYDKDF (reference sequence). The CDR3 nucleotides read TGTGCCACCACTACTCTAGTAATCTCCTACAATGAGCAGTTCTTC. Its translation is CATTTLVISYNEQFF.

The chain links TRBV11-3 to TRBJ2-3; perhaps D is TRBD1 or TRBD2 (5 bases each). Germline loops: CDR1 SGHNT, CDR2 YENEEA. Trimming cost V 5 bases and J 2 bases, with 17 bases left between them. CDR3 length: 16 amino acids. The CDR3 region has the DNA TGTGCCAGCAGCCCTCAGGCAGGGACCTTCACAGATACGCAGTATTTT. Translation gives CASSPQAGTFTDTQYF.

The chain carries TRBV2 and TRBJ2-3, with D tentatively TRBD2 (6 bases). The CDR3 runs to 16 residues. Looked up from germline, CDR1 is SNHLY and CDR2 is FYNNEI. Between the trimmed V and J ends, which lost 5 bases and 0 bases, there was a span of 15 bases. CDR3 sequence reads: CASSSGPRKSTDTQYF. CDR3 nucleotides: TGTGCCAGCAGTAGCGGGCCAAGAAAAAGCACAGATACGCAGTATTTT.

The chain links TRBV7-9 to TRBJ2-7; D is perhaps TRBD2 (6 bases). Trimming left V 5 bases short and J 6 bases short, with 11 bases between. This CDR3 is 12 amino acids long. The V gene's germline CDR1 is SEHNR and CDR2 FQNEAQ (reference sequence). The DNA for the CDR3 is TGTGCCAGCAGCCAGGAGGGGCCCGAGCAGTACTTC. This codes for CASSQEGPEQYF.

The CDR3 region has the DNA TGCGCCAGCAGCCCCCGAGGGGGTGAGTCCTACGAGCAGTACTTC. Translated, it gives CASSPRGGESYEQYF. This sequence joins TRBV5-1 and TRBJ2-7, with a weak D call TRBD1 (6 bases). CDR3 size: 15 residues. The germline V gene has CDR1 SGHRS and CDR2 YFSETQ. V lost 4 bases to trimming and J lost 1 base, with 15 bases between them.

The gene calls are TRBV7-6 and TRBJ2-7; possibly TRBD1 or TRBD2 for D (5 bases each). V lost 1 base, J lost 2 bases, and 9 bases lay in between. Germline V gives CDR1 SGHVS, CDR2 FNYEAQ. The CDR3 has 14 amino acids. CDR3 coding DNA: TGTGCCAGCAGCTTAGAAGGGACCACCTACGAGCAGTACTTC. As protein: CASSLEGTTYEQYF.